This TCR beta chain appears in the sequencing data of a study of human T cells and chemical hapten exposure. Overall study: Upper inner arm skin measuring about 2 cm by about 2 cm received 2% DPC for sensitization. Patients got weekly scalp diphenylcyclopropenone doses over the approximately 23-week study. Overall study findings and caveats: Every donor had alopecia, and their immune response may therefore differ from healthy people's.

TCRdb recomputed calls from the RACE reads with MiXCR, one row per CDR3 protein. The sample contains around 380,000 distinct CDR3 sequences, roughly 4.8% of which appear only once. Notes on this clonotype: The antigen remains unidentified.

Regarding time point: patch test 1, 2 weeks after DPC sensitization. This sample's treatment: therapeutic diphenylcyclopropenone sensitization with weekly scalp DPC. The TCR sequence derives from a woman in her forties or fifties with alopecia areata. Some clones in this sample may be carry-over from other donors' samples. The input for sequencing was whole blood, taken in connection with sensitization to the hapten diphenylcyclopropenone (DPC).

The CDR3 DNA reads TGTGCCAGCAGCGTAGGGGAGGGACTAGCGGGAGGTTCCTACAATGAGCAGTTCTTC. Its protein is CASSVGEGLAGGSYNEQFF. The chain is built from TRBV9 and TRBJ2-1; 15 nucleotides line up with TRBD2. CDR3 size: 19 residues. Losses at the gene ends were 0 bases for V and 1 base for J; bases not matched to a gene: 5. The V gene's germline CDR1 is SGDLS and CDR2 YYNGEE.